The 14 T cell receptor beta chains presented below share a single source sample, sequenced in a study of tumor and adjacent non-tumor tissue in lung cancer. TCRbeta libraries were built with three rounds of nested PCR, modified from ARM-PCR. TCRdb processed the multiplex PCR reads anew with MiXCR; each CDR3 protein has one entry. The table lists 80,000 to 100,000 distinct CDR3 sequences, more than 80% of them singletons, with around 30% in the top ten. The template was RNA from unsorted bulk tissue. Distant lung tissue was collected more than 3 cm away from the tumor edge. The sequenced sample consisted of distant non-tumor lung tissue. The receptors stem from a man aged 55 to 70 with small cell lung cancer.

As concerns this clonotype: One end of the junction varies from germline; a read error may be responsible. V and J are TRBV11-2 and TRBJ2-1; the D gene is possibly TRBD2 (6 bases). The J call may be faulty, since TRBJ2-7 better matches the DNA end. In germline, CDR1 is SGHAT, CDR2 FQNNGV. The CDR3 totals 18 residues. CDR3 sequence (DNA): TGTGCCGGCAGCTTAGGAGTAGCGGAAGACTACTACTACAATGAGCAGTACTTC. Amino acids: CAGSLGVAEDYYYNEQYF.

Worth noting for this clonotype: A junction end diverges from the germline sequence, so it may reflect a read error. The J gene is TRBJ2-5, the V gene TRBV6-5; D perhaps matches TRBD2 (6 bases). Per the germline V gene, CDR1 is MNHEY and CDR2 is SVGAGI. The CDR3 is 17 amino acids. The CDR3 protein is CASSYFPGTGGPEIQYF. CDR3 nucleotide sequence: TGTGCTAGCAGTTACTTCCCTGGGACTGGCGGCCCAGAGATCCAGTACTTC.

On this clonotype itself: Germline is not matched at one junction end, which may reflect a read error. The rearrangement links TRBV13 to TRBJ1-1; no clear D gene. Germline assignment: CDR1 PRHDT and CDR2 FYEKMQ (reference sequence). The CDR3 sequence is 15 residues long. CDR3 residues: CGSRTRGGMNTEAFF. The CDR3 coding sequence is TGTGGCAGCAGGACTCGAGGAGGCATGAACACTGAAGCTTTCTTT. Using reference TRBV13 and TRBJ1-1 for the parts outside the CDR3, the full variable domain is AAGVIQSPRHLIKEKRETATLKCYPIPRHDTVYWYQQGPGQDPQFLISFYEKMQSDKGSIPDRFSAQQFSDYHSELNMSSLELGDSALYFCGSRTRGGMNTEAFFGQGTRLTVV.

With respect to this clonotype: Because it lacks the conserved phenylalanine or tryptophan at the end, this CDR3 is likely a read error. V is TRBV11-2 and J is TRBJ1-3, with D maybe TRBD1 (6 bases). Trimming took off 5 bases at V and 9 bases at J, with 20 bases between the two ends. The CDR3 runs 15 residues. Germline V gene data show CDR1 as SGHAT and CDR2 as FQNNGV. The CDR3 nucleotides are TGTGCCAGCAGCGGATCCACAGGGACGTTAAGCACCATATATTAT. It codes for CASSGSTGTLSTIYY.

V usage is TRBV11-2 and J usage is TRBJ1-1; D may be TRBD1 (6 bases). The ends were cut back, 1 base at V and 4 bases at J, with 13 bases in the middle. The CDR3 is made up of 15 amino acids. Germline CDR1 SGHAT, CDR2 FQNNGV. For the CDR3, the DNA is TGTGCCAGCAGCTTAGGCCCAGGGGAGAGCACTGAAGCTTTCTTT. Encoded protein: CASSLGPGESTEAFF. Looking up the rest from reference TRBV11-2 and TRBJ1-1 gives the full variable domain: EAGVAQSPRYKIIEKRQSVAFWCNPISGHATLYWYQQILGQGPKLLIQFQNNGVVDDSQLPKDRFSAERLKGVDSTLKIQPAKLEDSAVYLCASSLGPGESTEAFFGQGTRLTVV.

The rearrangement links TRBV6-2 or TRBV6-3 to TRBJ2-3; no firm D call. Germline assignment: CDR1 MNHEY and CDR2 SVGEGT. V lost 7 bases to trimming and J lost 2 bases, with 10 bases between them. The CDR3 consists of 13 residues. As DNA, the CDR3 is TGTGCCAGCAAAGCCAGTCTCACAGATACGCAGTATTTT. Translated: CASKASLTDTQYF.

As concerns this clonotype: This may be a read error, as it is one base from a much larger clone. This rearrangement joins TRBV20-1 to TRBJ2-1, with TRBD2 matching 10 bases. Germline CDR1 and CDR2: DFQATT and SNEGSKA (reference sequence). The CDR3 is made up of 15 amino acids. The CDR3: CSAGKRTSGHNEPFF. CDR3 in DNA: TGCAGTGCTGGCAAGAGGACTAGCGGACACAATGAGCCGTTCTTC.

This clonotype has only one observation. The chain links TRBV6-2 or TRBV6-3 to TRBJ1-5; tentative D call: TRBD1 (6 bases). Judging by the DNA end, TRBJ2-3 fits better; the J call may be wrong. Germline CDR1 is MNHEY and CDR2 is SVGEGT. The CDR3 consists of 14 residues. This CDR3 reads CASRRTGPNRSQYF. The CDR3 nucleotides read TGTGCCAGCAGGAGAACAGGGCCCAATCGGTCCCAGTATTTT.

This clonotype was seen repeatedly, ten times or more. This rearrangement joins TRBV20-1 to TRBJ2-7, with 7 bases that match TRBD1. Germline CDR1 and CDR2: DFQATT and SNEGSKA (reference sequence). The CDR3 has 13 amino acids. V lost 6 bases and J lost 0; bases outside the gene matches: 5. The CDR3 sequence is CSANRDSSYEQYF. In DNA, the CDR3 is TGCAGTGCAAACCGGGACAGCTCCTACGAGCAGTACTTC.

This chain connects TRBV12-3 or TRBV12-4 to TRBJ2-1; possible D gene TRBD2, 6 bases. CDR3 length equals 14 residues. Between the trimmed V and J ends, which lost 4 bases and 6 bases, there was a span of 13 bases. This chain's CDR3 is CASSCRERVNEQFF. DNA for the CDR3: TGTGCCAGCAGTTGTCGGGAGAGGGTCAATGAGCAGTTCTTC.

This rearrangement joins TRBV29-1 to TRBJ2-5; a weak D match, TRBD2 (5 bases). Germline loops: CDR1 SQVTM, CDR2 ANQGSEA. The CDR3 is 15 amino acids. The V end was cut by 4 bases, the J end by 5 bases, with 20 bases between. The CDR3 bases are TGCAGCGTTGCGGGATTAGCGAGAGTAGCGGAGACCCAGTACTTC. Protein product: CSVAGLARVAETQYF.

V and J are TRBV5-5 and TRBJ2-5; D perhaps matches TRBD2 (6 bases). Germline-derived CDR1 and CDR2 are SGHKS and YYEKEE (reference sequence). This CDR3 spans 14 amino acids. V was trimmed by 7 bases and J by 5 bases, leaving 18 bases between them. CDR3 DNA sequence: TGTGCCAGCGGTCTAGCGAGAATTGCGGAGACCCAGTACTTC. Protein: CASGLARIAETQYF. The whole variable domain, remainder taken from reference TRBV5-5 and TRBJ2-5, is DAGVTQSPTHLIKTRGQQVTLRCSPISGHKSVSWYQQVLGQGPQFIFQYYEKEERGRGNFPDRFSARQFPNYSSELNVNALLLGDSALYLCASGLARIAETQYFGPGTRLLVL.

CDR3 sequence: CTSSLVSVGEQYV. CDR3 bases: TGTACCAGCAGCTTGGTTTCTGTAGGCGAGCAGTACGTC. The chain links TRBV5-8 to TRBJ2-7; D is ambiguous. The CDR3 runs 13 residues. The V gene's germline CDR1 is SGHTS and CDR2 YDEGEE.

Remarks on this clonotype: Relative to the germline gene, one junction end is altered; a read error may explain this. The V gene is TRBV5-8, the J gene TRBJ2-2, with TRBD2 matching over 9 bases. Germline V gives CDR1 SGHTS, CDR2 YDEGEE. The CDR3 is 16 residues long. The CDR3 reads CASSRGLALDTGELVF. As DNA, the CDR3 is TGTGCCAGCAGTCGCGGACTAGCGTTGGACACCGGGGAGCTGGTTTTC.